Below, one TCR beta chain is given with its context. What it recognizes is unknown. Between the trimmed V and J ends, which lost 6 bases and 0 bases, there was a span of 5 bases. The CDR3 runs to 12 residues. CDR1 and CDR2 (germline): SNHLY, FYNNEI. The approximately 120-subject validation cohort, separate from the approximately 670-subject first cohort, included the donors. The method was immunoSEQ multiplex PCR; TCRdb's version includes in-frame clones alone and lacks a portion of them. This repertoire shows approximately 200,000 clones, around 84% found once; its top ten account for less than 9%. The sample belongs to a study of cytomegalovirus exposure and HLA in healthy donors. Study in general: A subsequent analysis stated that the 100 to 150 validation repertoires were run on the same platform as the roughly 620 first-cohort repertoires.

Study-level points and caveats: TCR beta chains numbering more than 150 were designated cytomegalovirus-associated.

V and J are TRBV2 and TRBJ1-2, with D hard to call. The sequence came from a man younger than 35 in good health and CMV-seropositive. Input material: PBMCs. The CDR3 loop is CASSTANYGYTF. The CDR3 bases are TGTGCCAGCAGCACAGCTAACTATGGCTACACCTTC.